Reported below is one T cell receptor (beta chain). Antigen specificity is unknown. TCRdb's copy holds only in-frame clones and misses some; the assay was immunoSEQ multiplex PCR. Here the sample spans some 67,000 clones, about 83% being singletons. This sample stems from a study of T cell responses to AZD1222 COVID-19 vaccine. Whole-study results and caveats: The reported proportion of spike-specific TCRs targeting unmutated variant regions was nearly half. There were mostly white British donors and more females than males, and clonal diversity was possibly underestimated.

Germline loops: CDR1 LNHDA, CDR2 SQIVND (reference sequence). V was cut by 4 bases and J by 2 bases, with 15 bases left in between. This CDR3 contains 15 residues. The sample consisted of peripheral blood, taken 28 days after the second AZD1222 dose. This sequence joins TRBV19 and TRBJ2-7, with a tentative D call TRBD1 (6 bases). The receptor's source is an adult who received the AZD1222 COVID-19 vaccine. The CDR3 region is CASSRAGQGTYEQYF. For the CDR3, the DNA is TGTGCCAGTAGTAGGGCAGGGCAGGGGACCTACGAGCAGTACTTC.